A selection of T cell receptor beta chains follows, all from one sample in a study of shared clonotypes between healthy human individuals. Clones were read by immunoSEQ multiplex PCR, and TCRdb kept only the in-frame ones, dropping some. The data contain about 2,200,000 clones, approximately 94% of them singletons. Sequencing input: naive CD8+ T cells from PBMCs. The receptors stem from a man between 18 and 29 years old in good health. Some clones in this sample may be carry-over from other donors' samples. The CDR3 runs from the conserved cysteine through the conserved F or W. Each record gives: J gene, clone size, D gene, V gene, CDR3 DNA, CDR3 protein. D genes are given only for firm matches. The size entry is marked missing in some rows and otherwise reads once, few, many or a size class.

TRBJ2-7,-,TRBD2,TRBV7-9,TGTGCCAGCAGCCCCTCATCCGGGGGGATCTCCTACGAGCAGTACTTC,CASSPSSGGISYEQYF
TRBJ2-7,-,-,TRBV27,TGTGCCAGCAGTTTATTCCCAGACTCCTACGAGCAGTACTTC,CASSLFPDSYEQYF
TRBJ2-7,-,TRBD2,TRBV27,TGTGCCAGCAGTTTAGCGGGAGGTACCTACGAGCAGTACTTC,CASSLAGGTYEQYF
TRBJ1-4,-,-,TRBV7-2,TGTGCCAGCAGCTTATTACAGGGAGGACACGAAAAACTGTTTTTT,CASSLLQGGHEKLFF
TRBJ2-7,-,-,TRBV5-5,TGTGCCAGCAGCTTGCCCCTACGGAACGCCTACGAGCAGTACTTC,CASSLPLRNAYEQYF
TRBJ1-2,-,-,TRBV21-1,TGTGCCAGCAGCAAAGCGCCCTTAGGCTACACCTTC,CASSKAPLGYTF
TRBJ1-1,once,TRBD1,TRBV4-3,TGCGCCAGCAGCCAAGACAGGACAGGGGGGAACACTGAAGCTTTCTTT,CASSQDRTGGNTEAFF
TRBJ2-7,-,-,TRBV7-8,TGTGCCAGCAGCCAGAACTCGGCGGGGCCCTACGAGCAGTACTTC,CASSQNSAGPYEQYF
TRBJ2-3,-,-,TRBV28,TGTGCCAGCAGTACTACACAGGAAAGGGAACACACAGATACGCAGTATTTT,CASSTTQEREHTDTQYF
TRBJ2-7,-,TRBD1,TRBV5-8,TGTGCCAGCAGCTTACGACAGGGCTACGAGCAGTACTTC,CASSLRQGYEQYF
TRBJ2-7,-,-,TRBV12-2,TGTGCAAGTCGCTTAACCCAGGTCGGCGGGCCGGGTTACGAGCAGTACTTC,CASRLTQVGGPGYEQYF
TRBJ1-3,-,-,TRBV4-3,TGCGCCAGCAGCCAAGATCTGGGCCTAAGCTCTGGAAACACCATATATTTT,CASSQDLGLSSGNTIYF
TRBJ2-3,-,TRBD1,TRBV4-1,TGCGCCAGCAGCCTCCGGGACAGGGGGCTTTGGGATACGCAGTATTTT,CASSLRDRGLWDTQYF
TRBJ1-2,once,TRBD1,TRBV5-6,TGTGCCAGCAGCTTGGACACAGGGGTATGGGGCTACACCTTC,CASSLDTGVWGYTF
TRBJ1-1,once,-,TRBV5-6,TGTGCCAGCAGCTTTGGATCCGGGCCCATGGGAACTGAAGCTTTCTTT,CASSFGSGPMGTEAFF
TRBJ1-4,-,-,TRBV15,TGTGCCACCAGCAGAGTTGGGGGGGACGAAACTAATGAAAAACTGTTTTTT,CATSRVGGDETNEKLFF
TRBJ2-3,-,TRBD2,TRBV10-3,TGTGCCATCAGGACTAGCGGGCCAACAGATACGCAGTATTTT,CAIRTSGPTDTQYF